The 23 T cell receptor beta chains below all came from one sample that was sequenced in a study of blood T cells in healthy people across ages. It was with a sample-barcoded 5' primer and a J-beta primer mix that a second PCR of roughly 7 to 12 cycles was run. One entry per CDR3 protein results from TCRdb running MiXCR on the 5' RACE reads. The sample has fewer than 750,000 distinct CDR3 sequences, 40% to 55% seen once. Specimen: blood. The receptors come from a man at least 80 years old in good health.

CDR3 protein: CASSLNTQGTDTQYF. The CDR3 bases are TGTGCCAGCAGCTTAAATACTCAAGGCACAGATACGCAGTATTTT. V usage is TRBV11-2 and J usage is TRBJ2-3; no definite D call. The CDR3 loop spans 15 amino acids. V was shortened by 2 bases and J by 1 base, with 10 bases between the two germline ends. Germline V CDR1 and CDR2: SGHAT, FQNNGV.

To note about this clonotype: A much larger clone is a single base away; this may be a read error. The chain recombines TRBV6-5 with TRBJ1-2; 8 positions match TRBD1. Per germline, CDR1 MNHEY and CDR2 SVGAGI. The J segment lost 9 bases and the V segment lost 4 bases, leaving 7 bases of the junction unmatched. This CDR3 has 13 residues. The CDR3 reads CASSSDRDLSYTF. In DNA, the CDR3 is TGTGCCAGCAGTTCGGACAGGGATTTGAGCTACACCTTC.

The CDR3 DNA follows: TGTGCCAGCAGCCACCACAGGGGAGAGGACTACGAGCAGTACTTC. Protein: CASSHHRGEDYEQYF. This chain uses TRBV5-5 with TRBJ2-7; the match to TRBD1 covers 7 bases. Germline CDR1 SGHKS, CDR2 YYEKEE (reference sequence). Losses at the gene ends were 4 bases for V and 3 bases for J; bases not matched to a gene: 10. The CDR3 loop spans 15 amino acids.

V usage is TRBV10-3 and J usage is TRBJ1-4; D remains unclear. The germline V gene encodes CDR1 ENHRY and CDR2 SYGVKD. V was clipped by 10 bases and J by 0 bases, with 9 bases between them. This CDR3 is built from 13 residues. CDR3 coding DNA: TGTGCCACCCGACTGGCAACTAATGAAAAACTGTTTTTT. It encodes CATRLATNEKLFF.

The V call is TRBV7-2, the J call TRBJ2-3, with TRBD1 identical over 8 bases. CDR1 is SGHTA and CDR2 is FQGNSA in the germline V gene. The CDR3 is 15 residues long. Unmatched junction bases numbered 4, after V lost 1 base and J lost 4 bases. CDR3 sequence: CASSLDRGLSDTQYF. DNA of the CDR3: TGTGCCAGCAGCTTAGACAGGGGGTTATCAGATACGCAGTATTTT.

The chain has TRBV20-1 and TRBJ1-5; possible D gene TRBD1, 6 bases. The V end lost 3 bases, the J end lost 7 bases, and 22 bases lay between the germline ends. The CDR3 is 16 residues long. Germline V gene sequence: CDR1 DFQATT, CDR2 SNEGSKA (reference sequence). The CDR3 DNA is TGCAGTGCTAGGGCCCACGGTCTGGCAGGGGAACAGCCCCAGCATTTT. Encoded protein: CSARAHGLAGEQPQHF.

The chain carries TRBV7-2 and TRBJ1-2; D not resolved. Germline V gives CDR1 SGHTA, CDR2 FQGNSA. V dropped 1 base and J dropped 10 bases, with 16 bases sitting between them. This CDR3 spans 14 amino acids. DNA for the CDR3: TGTGCCAGCAGCTTAGTTGCGGTTGAGGCTGACTACACCTTC. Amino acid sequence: CASSLVAVEADYTF.

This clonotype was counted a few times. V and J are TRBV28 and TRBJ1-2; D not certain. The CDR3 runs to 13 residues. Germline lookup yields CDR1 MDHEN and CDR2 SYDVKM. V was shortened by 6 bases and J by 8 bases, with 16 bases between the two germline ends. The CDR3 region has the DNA TGTGCCAGCAGCCTAACCACCGAGAGCGGCTACACCTTC. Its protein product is CASSLTTESGYTF.

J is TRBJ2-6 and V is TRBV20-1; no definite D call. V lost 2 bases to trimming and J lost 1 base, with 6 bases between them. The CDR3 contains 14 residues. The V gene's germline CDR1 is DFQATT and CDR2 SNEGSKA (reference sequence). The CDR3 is CSARRGSGANVLTF. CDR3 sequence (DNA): TGCAGTGCTAGACGTGGGTCTGGGGCCAACGTCCTGACTTTC.

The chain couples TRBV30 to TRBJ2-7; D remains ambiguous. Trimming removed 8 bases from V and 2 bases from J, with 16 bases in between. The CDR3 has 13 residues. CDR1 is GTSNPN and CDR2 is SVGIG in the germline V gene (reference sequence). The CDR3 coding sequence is TGTGCCGTTTCGGTCCAGCCTCCCTACGAGCAGTACTTC. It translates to CAVSVQPPYEQYF.

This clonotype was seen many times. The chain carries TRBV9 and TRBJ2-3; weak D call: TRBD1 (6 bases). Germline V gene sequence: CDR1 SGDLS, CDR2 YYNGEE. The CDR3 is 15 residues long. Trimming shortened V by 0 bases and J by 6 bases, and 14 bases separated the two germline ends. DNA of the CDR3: TGTGCCAGCAGCGTAGGTGATCAGGGGATGGATACGCAGTATTTT. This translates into CASSVGDQGMDTQYF. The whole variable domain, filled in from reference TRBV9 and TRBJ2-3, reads DSGVTQTPKHLITATGQRVTLRCSPRSGDLSVYWYQQSLDQGLQFLIQYYNGEERAKGNILERFSAQQFPDLHSELNLSSLELGDSALYFCASSVGDQGMDTQYFGPGTRLTVL.

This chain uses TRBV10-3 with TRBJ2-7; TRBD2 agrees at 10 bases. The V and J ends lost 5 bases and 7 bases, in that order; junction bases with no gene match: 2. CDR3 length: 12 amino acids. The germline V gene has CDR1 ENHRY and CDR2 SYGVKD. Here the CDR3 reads CAISLAGAEQYF. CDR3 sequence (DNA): TGTGCCATCAGTCTAGCGGGAGCGGAGCAGTACTTC.

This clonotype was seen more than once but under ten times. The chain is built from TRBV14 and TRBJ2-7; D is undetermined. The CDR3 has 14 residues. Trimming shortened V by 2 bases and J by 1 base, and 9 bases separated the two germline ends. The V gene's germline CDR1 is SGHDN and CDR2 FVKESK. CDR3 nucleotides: TGTGCCAGCAGCCAAACGACCCATTCCTACGAGCAGTACTTC. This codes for CASSQTTHSYEQYF. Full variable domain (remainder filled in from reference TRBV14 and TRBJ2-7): EAGVTQFPSHSVIEKGQTVTLRCDPISGHDNLYWYRRVMGKEIKFLLHFVKESKQDESGMPNNRFLAERTGGTYSTLKVQPAELEDSGVYFCASSQTTHSYEQYFGPGTRLTVT.

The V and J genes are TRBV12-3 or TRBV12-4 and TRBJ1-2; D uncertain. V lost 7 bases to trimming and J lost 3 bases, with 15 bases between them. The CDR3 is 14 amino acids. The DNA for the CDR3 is TGTGCCAGCACCCTAGGAGGCAGACACTATGGCTACACCTTC. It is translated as CASTLGGRHYGYTF.

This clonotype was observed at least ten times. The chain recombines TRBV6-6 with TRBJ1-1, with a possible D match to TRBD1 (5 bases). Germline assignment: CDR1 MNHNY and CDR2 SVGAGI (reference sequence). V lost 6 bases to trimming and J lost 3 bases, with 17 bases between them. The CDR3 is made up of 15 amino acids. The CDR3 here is CASRRTGRDDTEAFF. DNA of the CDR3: TGTGCCAGCAGACGTACAGGACGGGACGACACTGAAGCTTTCTTT.

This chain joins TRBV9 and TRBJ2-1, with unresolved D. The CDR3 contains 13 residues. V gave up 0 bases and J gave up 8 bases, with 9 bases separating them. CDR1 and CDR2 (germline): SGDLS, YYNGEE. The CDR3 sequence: CASSVGPRHEQFF. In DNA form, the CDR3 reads TGTGCCAGCAGCGTAGGTCCTCGGCATGAGCAGTTCTTC.

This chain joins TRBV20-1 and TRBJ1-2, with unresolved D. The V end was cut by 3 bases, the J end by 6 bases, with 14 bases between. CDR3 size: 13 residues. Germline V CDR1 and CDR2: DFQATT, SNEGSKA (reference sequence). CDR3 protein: CSARWQALDGYTF. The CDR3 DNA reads TGCAGTGCTAGGTGGCAGGCCCTGGATGGCTACACCTTC.

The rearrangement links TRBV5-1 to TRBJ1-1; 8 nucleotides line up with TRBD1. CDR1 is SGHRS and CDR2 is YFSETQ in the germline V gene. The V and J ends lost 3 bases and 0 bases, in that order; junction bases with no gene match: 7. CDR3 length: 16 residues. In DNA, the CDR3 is TGCGCCAGCAGCTCACTGACAGGGGTCATGAACACTGAAGCTTTCTTT. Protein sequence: CASSSLTGVMNTEAFF.

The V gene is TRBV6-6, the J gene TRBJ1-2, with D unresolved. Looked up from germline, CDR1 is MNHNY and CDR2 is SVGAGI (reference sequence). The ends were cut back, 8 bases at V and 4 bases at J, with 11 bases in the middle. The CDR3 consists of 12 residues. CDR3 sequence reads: CASRAPSYGYTF. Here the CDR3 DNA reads TGTGCCAGCCGGGCACCTTCCTATGGCTACACCTTC.

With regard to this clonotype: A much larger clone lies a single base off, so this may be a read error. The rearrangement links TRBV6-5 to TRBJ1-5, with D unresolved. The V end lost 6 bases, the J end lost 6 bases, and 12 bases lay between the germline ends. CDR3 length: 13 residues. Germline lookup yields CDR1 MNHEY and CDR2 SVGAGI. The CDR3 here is CASRRAAGQPQHF. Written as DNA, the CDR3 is TGTGCCAGCAGGCGGGCAGCGGGTCAGCCCCAGCATTTT.

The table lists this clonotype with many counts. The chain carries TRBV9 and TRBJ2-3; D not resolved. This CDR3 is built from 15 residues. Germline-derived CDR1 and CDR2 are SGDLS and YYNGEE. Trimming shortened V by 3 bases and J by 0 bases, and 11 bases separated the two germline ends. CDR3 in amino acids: CASSASWGSTDTQYF. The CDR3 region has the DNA TGTGCCAGCAGCGCCTCTTGGGGTAGCACAGATACGCAGTATTTT.

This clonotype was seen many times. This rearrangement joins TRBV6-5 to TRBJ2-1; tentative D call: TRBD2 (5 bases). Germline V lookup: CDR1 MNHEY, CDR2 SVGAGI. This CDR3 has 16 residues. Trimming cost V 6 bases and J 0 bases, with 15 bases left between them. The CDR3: CASRRGRRSSYNEQFF. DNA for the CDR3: TGTGCCAGCAGGAGAGGGCGGCGGAGCTCCTACAATGAGCAGTTCTTC.

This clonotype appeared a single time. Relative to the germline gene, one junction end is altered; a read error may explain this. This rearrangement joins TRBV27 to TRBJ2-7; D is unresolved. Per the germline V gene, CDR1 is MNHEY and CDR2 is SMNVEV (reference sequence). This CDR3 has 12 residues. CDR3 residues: CASSFLGNERYF. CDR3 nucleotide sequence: TGTGCCAGCAGTTTTCTAGGGAACGAGCGGTACTTC.